The text below deals with one T cell receptor (beta chain). The target of this receptor is not known. Base qualities were left out, and no much larger clone turns up one base away. These data originate in a study of Ad26.COV2.S vaccination and SARS-CoV-2 variants (dated by TCRdb to the early 2020s). Study-wide context: Donors in the vaccine arm were drawn from COV1001, a phase I-IIa trial of Ad26.COV2.S in healthy adults that was multicentre, randomized, double-blind and placebo-controlled. Throughout the experiments and outcome assessment, investigators stayed blinded to trial group allocation. Trial participants were randomized into five groups of five: low-dose or high-dose Ad26.COV2.S given once or twice, or placebo on both occasions. TCRbeta repertoire sequencing served as the tool for gauging how specific and how broad the SARS-CoV-2-reactive T cell receptors were following Ad26.COV2.S vaccination. A total of around 32 samples were included in the TCR-sequenced set, comprising about 20 Ad26.COV2.S vaccine recipients, 5 placebo recipients and 8 SARS-CoV-2 convalescent individuals. Ad26.COV2.S was administered intramuscularly at 5 x 10^10 or 1 x 10^11 viral particles, either as a single shot or as two shots given 56 days apart.

What the treatment or condition label conveys for this sample: roughly 18 received Ad26.COV2.S at low or high dose, single or two shots; roughly five received placebo; per-sample allocation not given. Repertoires of vaccine and placebo recipients were sequenced from samples taken on day 63 after the first injection. In Cohort 1b, 25 to 30 adults aged 18-55 years were enrolled at a single site in Boston, USA, between 29 July and 7 August 2020. Ad26.COV2.S was a replication-incompetent adenovirus type 26 vector that expressed a prefusion-stabilized SARS-CoV-2 spike protein derived from the original Wuhan strain. The immunoSEQ Assay was used to sequence TCRbeta CDR3 regions. After extraction, genomic DNA underwent amplification by bias-controlled multiplex PCR, followed by high-throughput sequencing. On the authors' methods: To quantify the absolute abundance of each unique TCRbeta CDR3 region, sequences were collapsed and filtered. T cell fraction was estimated by normalizing TCRbeta template counts to usable DNA, with usable DNA measured through amplification of reference genes found in all nucleated cells. Repertoire TCRs were annotated as SARS-CoV-2-specific by exact matching of V gene, CDR3 amino acid sequence and J gene to a known reactive TCR set. The reference SARS-CoV-2 TCR set was obtained from MIRA and was filtered for enrichment in COVID-19-positive ImmuneCODE repertoires, whereby public or cross-reactive TCRs were removed. Using the MIRA antigens, annotated TCRs were further analysed by specific ORF or by position within an ORF. Breadth was defined as the number of annotated unique rearrangements divided by the total number of unique productive rearrangements, and depth was defined as the summed frequency of the annotated unique rearrangements. TCR breadth was compared between groups using two-sided Wilcoxon rank-sum tests. As stored in TCRdb, this immuneACCESS dataset retains in-frame rearrangements with V and J assigned. A fraction of the clones does not appear; measured against another copy, unresolved V genes explain less than half of the discrepancy, and the remainder lacks a known reason. D and trimming were read from the DNA, whereas the V and J calls and clone size are those reported in that table. The sample data list about 320,000 clones, and over 80% of these were observed just once. The ten top clones hold 2.1% of the sample.

Here is what the overall study found, with its caveats: Spike-specific TCR breadth was higher in Ad26.COV2.S recipients than in placebo recipients (P = 0.0014). It was noted by the authors that total T cell responses may have been underestimated by the TCR breadth and depth analyses. Vaccine and placebo recipients had comparable non-spike TCR breadth, which fits with the vaccine containing only spike. The study lacked the statistical power to compare responses across vaccine doses or regimens. Substantial breadth of spike-specific CD8+ and CD4+ T cell responses was reported after vaccination.

From the cysteine up to the phenylalanine, the CDR3 has a length of 19 residues. Left in the record is the CDR3 DNA by itself, 57 bases read in frame from the first base. Looking up the germline V gene yields CDR1 SNHLY and CDR2 FYNNEI. V is reduced by 6 bases and J by 5 bases, leaving a spacing of 32 bases between them. The material sequenced was peripheral blood, taken in a trial of Ad26.COV2.S vaccine versus placebo. The TCR sequence derives from a person aged 18-65 years who received the Ad26.COV2.S COVID-19 vaccine or a placebo. The chain links TRBV2 with TRBJ2-7; a weak D assignment points to TRBD1 (7 bases agree). The DNA sequence is given as TGTGCCAGCAGAGGAAGTCCCGCCGGAGGGGGCCTACCGAGCCACGAGCAGTACTTC. This is translated as CASRGSPAGGGLPSHEQYF.